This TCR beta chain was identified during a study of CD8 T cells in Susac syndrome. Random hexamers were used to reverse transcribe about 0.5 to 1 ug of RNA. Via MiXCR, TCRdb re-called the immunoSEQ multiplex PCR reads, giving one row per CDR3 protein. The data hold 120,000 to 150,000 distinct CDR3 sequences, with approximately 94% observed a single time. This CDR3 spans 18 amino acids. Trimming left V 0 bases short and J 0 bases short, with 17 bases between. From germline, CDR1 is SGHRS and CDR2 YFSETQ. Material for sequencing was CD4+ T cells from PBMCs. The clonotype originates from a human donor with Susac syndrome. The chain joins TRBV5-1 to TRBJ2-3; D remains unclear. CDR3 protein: CASSLDANRRSSTDTQYF. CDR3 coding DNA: TGCGCCAGCAGCTTGGACGCCAACCGCCGTTCTAGCACAGATACGCAGTATTTT.